The 4 T cell receptor beta chains listed next were all sequenced from one sample in a study of cytomegalovirus exposure and HLA in healthy donors. The PCR employed 60 Vbeta primers together with 13 Jbeta primers. The repertoire was sequenced with immunoSEQ multiplex PCR; TCRdb's copy has only in-frame clones and lacks some. The repertoire holds more than 60,000 clones, with 78% as singletons. Sequencing input: PBMCs. These receptors all come from a woman in her thirties or forties in good health and CMV-seropositive.

The gene calls are TRBV19 and TRBJ2-5; possible D gene TRBD1, 7 bases. V gave up 5 bases and J gave up 1 base, with 17 bases separating them. Germline values: CDR1 LNHDA, CDR2 SQIVND (reference sequence). The CDR3 has 16 residues. CDR3 in amino acids: CASSVPGGLGQETQYF. The CDR3 nucleotides are TGTGCCAGTAGTGTACCAGGGGGGCTGGGCCAAGAGACCCAGTACTTC.

The V gene is TRBV6-5, the J gene TRBJ1-3; 7 bases fit TRBD1. Germline values: CDR1 MNHEY, CDR2 SVGAGI. This CDR3 contains 13 residues. The junction had 12 bases not matched to a gene; V was cut back by 11 bases and J by 8 bases. The CDR3 nucleotides are TGTGCCGCCGCTCCGGGACAGAGGGACACCATATATTTT. This sequence encodes CAAAPGQRDTIYF.

The chain couples TRBV7-2 to TRBJ2-5, with D possibly TRBD2 on 5 matching bases. The assigned J gene may be wrong: the sequence end matches TRBJ2-7 better. This CDR3 comprises 15 residues. The germline CDR1 and CDR2 sequences are SGHTA and FQGNSA. The CDR3 region has the DNA TGTGCCAGCAGCTTGGTGACGGGGAGCCCTAGCGAGCAGTACTTC. Its translation: CASSLVTGSPSEQYF.

The genes are TRBV5-4 and TRBJ2-1; possible D gene TRBD2, 6 bases. Trimming took 4 bases from V and 4 from J, leaving 15 bases between them. CDR1 SGHNT and CDR2 YYREEE come from the germline V gene (reference sequence). The CDR3 length is 15 residues. The chain's CDR3 is CASSPFGRDYNEQFF. CDR3 coding DNA: TGTGCCAGCAGCCCCTTCGGGCGGGATTACAATGAGCAGTTCTTC.